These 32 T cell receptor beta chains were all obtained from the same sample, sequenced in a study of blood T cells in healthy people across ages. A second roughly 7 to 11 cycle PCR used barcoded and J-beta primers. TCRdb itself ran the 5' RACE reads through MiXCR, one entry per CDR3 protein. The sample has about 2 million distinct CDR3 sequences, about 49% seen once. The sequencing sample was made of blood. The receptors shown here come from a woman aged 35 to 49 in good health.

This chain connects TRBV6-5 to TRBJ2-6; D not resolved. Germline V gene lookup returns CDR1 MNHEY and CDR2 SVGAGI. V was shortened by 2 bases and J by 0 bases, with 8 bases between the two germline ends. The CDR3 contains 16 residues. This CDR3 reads CASSYGHHSGANVLTF. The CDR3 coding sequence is TGTGCCAGCAGTTACGGTCACCACTCTGGGGCCAACGTCCTGACTTTC.

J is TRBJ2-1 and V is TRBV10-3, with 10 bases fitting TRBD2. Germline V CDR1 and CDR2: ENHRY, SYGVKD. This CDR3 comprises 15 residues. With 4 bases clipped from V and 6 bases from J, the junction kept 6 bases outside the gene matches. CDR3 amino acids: CAISGERGGFNEQFF. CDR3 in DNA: TGTGCCATCAGTGGAGAGCGGGGGGGCTTCAATGAGCAGTTCTTC.

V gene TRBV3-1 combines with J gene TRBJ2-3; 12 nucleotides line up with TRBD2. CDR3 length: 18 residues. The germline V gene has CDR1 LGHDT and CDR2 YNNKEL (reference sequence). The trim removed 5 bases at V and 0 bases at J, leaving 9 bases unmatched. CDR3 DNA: TGTGCCAGCAGCAAACGGACTAGCGGGGCGCTTAGCACAGATACGCAGTATTTT. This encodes CASSKRTSGALSTDTQYF.

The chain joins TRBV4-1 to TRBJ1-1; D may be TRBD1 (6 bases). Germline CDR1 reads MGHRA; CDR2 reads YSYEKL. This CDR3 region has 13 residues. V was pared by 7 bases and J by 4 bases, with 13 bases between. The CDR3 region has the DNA TGCGCCAGCACGGGCAGGGGAGCCACTGAAGCTTTCTTT. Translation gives CASTGRGATEAFF.

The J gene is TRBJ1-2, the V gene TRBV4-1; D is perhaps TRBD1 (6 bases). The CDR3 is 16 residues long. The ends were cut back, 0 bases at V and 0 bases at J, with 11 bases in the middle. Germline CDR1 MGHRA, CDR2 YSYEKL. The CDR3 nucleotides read TGCGCCAGCAGCCAAGAGACGACAGGCCCTAACTATGGCTACACCTTC. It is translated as CASSQETTGPNYGYTF.

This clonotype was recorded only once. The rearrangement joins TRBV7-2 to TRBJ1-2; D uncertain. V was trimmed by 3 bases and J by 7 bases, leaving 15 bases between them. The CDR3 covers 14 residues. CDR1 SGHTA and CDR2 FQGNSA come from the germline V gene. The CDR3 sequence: CASSLYRPGFGYTF. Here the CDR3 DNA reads TGTGCCAGCAGCTTGTATAGACCGGGATTTGGCTACACCTTC.

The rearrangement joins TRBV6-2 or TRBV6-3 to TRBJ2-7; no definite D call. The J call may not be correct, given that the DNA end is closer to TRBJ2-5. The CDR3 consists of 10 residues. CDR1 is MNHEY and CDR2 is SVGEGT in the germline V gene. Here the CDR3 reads CASNLETQYF. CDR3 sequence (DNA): TGTGCCAGCAATTTAGAGACCCAGTACTTC.

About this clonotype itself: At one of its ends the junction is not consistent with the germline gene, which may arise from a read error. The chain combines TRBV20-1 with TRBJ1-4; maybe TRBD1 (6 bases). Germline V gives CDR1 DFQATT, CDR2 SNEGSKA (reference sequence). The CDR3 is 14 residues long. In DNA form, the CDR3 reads TGCAGTGCTAGTAAAACAGGGACTAATGAAAAACCGTTTTTT. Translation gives CSASKTGTNEKPFF.

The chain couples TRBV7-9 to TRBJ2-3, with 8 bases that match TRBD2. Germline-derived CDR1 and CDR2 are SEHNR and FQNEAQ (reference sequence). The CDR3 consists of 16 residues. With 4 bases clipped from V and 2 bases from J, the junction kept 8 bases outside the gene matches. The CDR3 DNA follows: TGTGCCAGCAGCTCCCCGGGGGGGCGGAACACAGATACGCAGTATTTT. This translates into CASSSPGGRNTDTQYF.

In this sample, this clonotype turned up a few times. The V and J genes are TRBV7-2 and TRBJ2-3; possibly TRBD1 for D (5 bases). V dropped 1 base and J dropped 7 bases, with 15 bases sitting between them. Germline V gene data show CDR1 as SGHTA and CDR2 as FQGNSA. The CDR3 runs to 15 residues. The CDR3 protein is CASSLGIHRTNTQYF. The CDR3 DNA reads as TGTGCCAGCAGCTTAGGGATTCACAGGACGAATACGCAGTATTTT.

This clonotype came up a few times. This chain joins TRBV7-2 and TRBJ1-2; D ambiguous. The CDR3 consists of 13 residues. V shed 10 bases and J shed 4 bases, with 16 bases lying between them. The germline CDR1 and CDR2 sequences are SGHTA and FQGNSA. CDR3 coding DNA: TGTGCCACCGCGGATTCTACCCCCTATGGCTACACCTTC. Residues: CATADSTPYGYTF.

This CDR3 is CASSEAGAPPYEQYF. The CDR3 region has the DNA TGTGCCAGCAGCGAAGCGGGGGCCCCCCCCTACGAGCAGTACTTC. The genes are TRBV7-2 and TRBJ2-7; 8 nucleotides line up with TRBD2. CDR1 is SGHTA and CDR2 is FQGNSA in the germline V gene. CDR3 length equals 15 residues. V shed 5 bases, J shed 2 bases, and the junction held 8 bases outside the gene matches.

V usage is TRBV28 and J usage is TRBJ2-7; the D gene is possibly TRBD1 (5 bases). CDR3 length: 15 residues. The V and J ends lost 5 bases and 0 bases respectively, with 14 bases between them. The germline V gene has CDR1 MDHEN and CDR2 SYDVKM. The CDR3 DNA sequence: TGTGCCAGCAGTAGGACACGACTCAGCTCCTACGAGCAGTACTTC. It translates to CASSRTRLSSYEQYF.

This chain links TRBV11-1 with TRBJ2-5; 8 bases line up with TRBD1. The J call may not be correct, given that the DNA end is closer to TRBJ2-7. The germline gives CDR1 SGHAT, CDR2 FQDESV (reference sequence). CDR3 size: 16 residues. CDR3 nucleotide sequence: TGTGCCAGCAGATTACTTCAGGGGGCGCCGGGGTACGAGCAGTACTTC. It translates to CASRLLQGAPGYEQYF.

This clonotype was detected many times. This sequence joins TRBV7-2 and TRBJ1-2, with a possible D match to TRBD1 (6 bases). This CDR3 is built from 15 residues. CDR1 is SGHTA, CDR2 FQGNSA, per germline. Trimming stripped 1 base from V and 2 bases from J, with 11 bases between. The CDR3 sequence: CASSLGGAGNYGYTF. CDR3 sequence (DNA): TGTGCCAGCAGCTTAGGGGGGGCTGGAAACTATGGCTACACCTTC.

The CDR3 nucleotides are TGTGCCAGCAGCCCGGGACGGACCACAGATACGCAGTATTTT. Its protein product is CASSPGRTTDTQYF. The chain carries TRBV5-5 and TRBJ2-3; D could derive from TRBD1 or TRBD2 (5 bases each). Looked up from germline, CDR1 is SGHKS and CDR2 is YYEKEE (reference sequence). The CDR3 runs to 14 residues. V was trimmed by 4 bases and J by 2 bases, leaving 11 bases between them.

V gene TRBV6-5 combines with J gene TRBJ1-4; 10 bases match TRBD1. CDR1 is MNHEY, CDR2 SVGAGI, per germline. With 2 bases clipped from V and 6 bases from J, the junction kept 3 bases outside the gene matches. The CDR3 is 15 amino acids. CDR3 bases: TGTGCCAGCAGTTACGATGGGACAGGGGATGAAAAACTGTTTTTT. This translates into CASSYDGTGDEKLFF.

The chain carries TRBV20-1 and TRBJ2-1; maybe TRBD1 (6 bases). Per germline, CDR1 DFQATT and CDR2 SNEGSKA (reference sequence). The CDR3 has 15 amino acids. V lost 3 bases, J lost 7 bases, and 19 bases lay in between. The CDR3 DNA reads TGCAGTGCTAGGCCAGGGGTTCCAATAAAGAATGAGCAGTTCTTC. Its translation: CSARPGVPIKNEQFF.

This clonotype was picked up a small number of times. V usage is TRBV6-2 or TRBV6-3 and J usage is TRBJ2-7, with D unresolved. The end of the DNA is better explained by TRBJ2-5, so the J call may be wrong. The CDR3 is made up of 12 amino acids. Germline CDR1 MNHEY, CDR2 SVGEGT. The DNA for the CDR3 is TGTGCCAGCAGTTACCCGAAGCAGACCCAGTACTTC. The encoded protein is CASSYPKQTQYF.

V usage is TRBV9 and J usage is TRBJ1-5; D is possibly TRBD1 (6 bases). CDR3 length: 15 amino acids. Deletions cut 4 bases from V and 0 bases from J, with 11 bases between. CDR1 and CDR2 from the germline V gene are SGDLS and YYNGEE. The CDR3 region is CASSNTGNSNQPQHF. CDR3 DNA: TGTGCCAGCAGCAACACAGGGAATAGCAATCAGCCCCAGCATTTT.

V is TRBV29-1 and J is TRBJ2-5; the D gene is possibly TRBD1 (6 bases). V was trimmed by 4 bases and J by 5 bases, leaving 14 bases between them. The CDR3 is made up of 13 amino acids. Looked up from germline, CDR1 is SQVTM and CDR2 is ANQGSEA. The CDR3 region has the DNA TGCAGCGTTGTATTACAGGGTGGGGAGACCCAGTACTTC. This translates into CSVVLQGGETQYF. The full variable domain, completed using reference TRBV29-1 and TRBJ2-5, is SAVISQKPSRDICQRGTSLTIQCQVDSQVTMMFWYRQQPGQSLTLIATANQGSEATYESGFVIDKFPISRPNLTFSTLTVSNMSPEDSSIYLCSVVLQGGETQYFGPGTRLLVL.

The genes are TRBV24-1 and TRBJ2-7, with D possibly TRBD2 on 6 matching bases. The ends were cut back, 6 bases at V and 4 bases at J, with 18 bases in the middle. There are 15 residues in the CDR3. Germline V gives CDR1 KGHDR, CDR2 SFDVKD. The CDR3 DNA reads TGTGCCACCAGTTCTGCGGGACTGGGGCCATACGAGCAGTACTTC. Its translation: CATSSAGLGPYEQYF.

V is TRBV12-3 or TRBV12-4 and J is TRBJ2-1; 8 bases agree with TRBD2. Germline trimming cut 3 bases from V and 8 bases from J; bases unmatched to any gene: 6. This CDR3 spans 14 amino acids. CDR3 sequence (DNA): TGTGCCAGCAGTTTTGGCGGGGGGTGGGATGAGCAGTTCTTC. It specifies CASSFGGGWDEQFF.

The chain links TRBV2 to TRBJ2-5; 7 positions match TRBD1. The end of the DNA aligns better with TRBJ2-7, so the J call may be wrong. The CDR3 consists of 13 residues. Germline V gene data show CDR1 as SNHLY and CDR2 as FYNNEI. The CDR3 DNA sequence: TGTGCCAGCAGTGAGGACAGGATCTACGAGCAGTACTTC. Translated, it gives CASSEDRIYEQYF.

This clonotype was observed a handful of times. The DNA for the CDR3 is TGTGCCAGCAGGGCGAAAGGGGGGGCCGGGCAGTTCTTC. It codes for CASRAKGGAGQFF. The gene calls are TRBV7-2 and TRBJ2-1; maybe TRBD2 (7 bases). Germline V gene lookup returns CDR1 SGHTA and CDR2 FQGNSA. Between the trimmed V and J ends, which lost 6 bases and 12 bases, there was a span of 18 bases. This CDR3 has 13 residues.

The CDR3 is CASSSTSGGLDEQFF. The CDR3 DNA follows: TGTGCCAGCAGCAGCACTAGCGGGGGGTTGGATGAGCAGTTCTTC. The rearrangement uses TRBV9 and TRBJ2-1; 12 bases align to TRBD2. The CDR3 has 15 amino acids. Germline loops: CDR1 SGDLS, CDR2 YYNGEE. V dropped 4 bases and J dropped 8; count of bases not matched to a gene: 7.

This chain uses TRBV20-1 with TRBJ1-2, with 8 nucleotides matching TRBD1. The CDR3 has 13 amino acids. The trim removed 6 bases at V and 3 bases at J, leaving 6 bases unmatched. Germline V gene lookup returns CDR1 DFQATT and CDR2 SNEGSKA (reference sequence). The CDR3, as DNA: TGCAGTGCCCAGGACAGGGTTCACTATGGCTACACCTTC. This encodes CSAQDRVHYGYTF.

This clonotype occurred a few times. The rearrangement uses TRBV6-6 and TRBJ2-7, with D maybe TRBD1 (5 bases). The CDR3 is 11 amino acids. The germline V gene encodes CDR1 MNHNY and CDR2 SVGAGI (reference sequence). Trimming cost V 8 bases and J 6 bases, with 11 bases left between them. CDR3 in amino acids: CASQGGGEQYF. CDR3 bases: TGTGCCAGCCAGGGCGGCGGCGAGCAGTACTTC.

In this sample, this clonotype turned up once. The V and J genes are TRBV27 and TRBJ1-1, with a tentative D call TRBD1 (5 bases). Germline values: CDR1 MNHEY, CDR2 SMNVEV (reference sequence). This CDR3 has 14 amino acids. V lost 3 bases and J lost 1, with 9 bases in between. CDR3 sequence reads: CASSFTRANTEAFF. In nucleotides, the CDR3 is TGTGCCAGCAGTTTCACCAGGGCGAACACTGAAGCTTTCTTT.

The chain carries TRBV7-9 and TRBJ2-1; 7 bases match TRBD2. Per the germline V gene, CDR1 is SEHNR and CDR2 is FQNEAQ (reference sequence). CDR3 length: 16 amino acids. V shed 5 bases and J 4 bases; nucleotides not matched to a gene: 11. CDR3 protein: CASSPRRGEEYNEQFF. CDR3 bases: TGTGCCAGCAGCCCTCGACGGGGGGAAGAGTACAATGAGCAGTTCTTC.

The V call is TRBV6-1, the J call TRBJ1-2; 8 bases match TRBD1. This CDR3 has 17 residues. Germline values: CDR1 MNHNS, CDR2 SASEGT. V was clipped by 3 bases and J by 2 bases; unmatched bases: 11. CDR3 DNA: TGTGCCAGCAGTGACCTTTCCCGGACAGGGAGGAACTATGGCTACACCTTC. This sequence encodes CASSDLSRTGRNYGYTF.

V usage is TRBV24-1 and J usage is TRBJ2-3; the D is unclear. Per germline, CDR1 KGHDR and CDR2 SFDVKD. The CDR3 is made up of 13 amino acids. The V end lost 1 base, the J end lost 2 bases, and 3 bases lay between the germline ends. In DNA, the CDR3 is TGTGCCACCAGTGATTTTGCCACAGATACGCAGTATTTT. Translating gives CATSDFATDTQYF.